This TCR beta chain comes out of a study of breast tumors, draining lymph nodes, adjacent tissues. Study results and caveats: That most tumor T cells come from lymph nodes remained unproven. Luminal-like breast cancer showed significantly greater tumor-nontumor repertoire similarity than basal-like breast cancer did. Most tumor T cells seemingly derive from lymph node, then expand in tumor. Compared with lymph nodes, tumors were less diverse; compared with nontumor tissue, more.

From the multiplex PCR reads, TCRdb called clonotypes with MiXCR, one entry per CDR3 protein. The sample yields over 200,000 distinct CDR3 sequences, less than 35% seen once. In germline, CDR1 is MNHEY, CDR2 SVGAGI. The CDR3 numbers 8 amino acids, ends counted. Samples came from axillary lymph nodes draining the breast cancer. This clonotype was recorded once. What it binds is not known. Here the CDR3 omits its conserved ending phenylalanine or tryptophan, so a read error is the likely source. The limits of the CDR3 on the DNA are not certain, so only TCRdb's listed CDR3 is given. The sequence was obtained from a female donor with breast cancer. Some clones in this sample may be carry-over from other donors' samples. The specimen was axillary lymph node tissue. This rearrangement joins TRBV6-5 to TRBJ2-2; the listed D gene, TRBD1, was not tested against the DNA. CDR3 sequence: CASSLGGL.